This section outlines one TCR beta chain sequence together with its context. The data belong to a study of blood T cell repertoires in COVID-19. Each recovered donor of Cohort 3 presented with two negative PCRs, clearance, or symptom resolution. As handled by the study authors: Scientists estimated how many nucleated cells there were by amplifying reference gene primers. Data came from immunoSEQ multiplex PCR; TCRdb stores just in-frame clones and leaves some out. V, J and clone size reflect that table, while D and trimming were determined from the DNA. This table holds roughly 250,000 clones, around nine tenths found once. The source material was PBMCs or T cells enriched from blood (not recorded which). The clonotype originates from a woman between 50 and 59 years old who had recovered from COVID-19.

The CDR3 region is CARSLAVGEKLFF. The CDR3 nucleotides read TGTGCCAGAAGCTTGGCCGTGGGCGAAAAACTGTTTTTT. The chain recombines TRBV5-3 with TRBJ1-4; D unclear. TRBV5-3 is flagged as an ORF with uncertain function. The CDR3 is 13 amino acids. Between the trimmed V and J ends, which lost 0 bases and 8 bases, there was a span of 8 bases.